Described below is a single T cell receptor (beta chain) sequence and its context. Its specificity is not known. The source of the sample is a study of cytotoxic CD8 clonotypes in ibrutinib-treated CLL. As for the study in general: The study included under twelve relapsed/refractory and under 16 treatment-naive patients; about 18 had IGHV unmutated disease. The response samples were taken once patients had been treated for a median of 12 months, range 6 to 36. Study results and caveats: Shared public clonotypes were rare, and on treatment they either got smaller or stayed the same. Patients showed higher baseline clonality than age-matched healthy donors, and it tracked circulating CD8+ T-cell counts.

CDR3 length equals 17 residues. CDR1 is SGHNT, CDR2 YENEEA, per germline. The V gene end was trimmed by 4 bases and the J gene end by 5 bases; junction bases not matched to a gene: 15. The table came from immunoSEQ multiplex PCR; TCRdb's copy has only in-frame clones and leaves some out. The sample shows over 75,000 clones, more than 75% of them seen only once. This clonotype originated in a human donor with chronic lymphocytic leukemia. Specimen: PBMCs, collected after 12 months of ibrutinib treatment. This sequence joins TRBV11-3 and TRBJ2-5, with 8 bases fitting TRBD2. CDR3 in amino acids: CASSSNVARGAGETQYF. CDR3 bases: TGTGCCAGCAGCTCAAATGTGGCGCGGGGGGCGGGTGAGACCCAGTACTTC.